The sequence of this TCR beta chain was determined in a study of T cell responses to AZD1222 COVID-19 vaccine. The CDR3 covers 14 residues. V trimming: 4 bases; J trimming: 7 bases; junction bases outside the gene matches: 10. Germline V gene lookup returns CDR1 SGHRS and CDR2 YFSETQ. The assay was immunoSEQ multiplex PCR, and TCRdb's table has in-frame clones only and misses some. The repertoire holds 110,000 or so clones, with about 91% as singletons. This clone occurred once. This sequence joins TRBV5-1 and TRBJ2-7; TRBD1 aligns across 8 bases. The source is an adult who received the AZD1222 COVID-19 vaccine. Specimen: peripheral blood, collected 28 days after the second AZD1222 dose. This CDR3 is CASSTSGQGGEQYF. In DNA form, the CDR3 reads TGCGCCAGCAGCACCTCCGGACAGGGTGGGGAGCAGTACTTC.